A single sample is the source of the 18 T cell receptor beta chains below, sequenced in a study of T cell responses to AZD1222 COVID-19 vaccine. Generated by immunoSEQ multiplex PCR, the TCRdb table keeps only in-frame clones and is missing some. The sample yields about 120,000 clones, roughly 90% seen once. This sample comprised peripheral blood, obtained 28 days after the second dose of the MenACWY control vaccine. All receptors derive from an adult who received the MenACWY meningococcal vaccine as a control.

This clone was detected only once. This chain uses TRBV7-2 with TRBJ2-5; 10 nucleotides line up with TRBD2. The CDR3 contains 19 residues. CDR1 SGHTA and CDR2 FQGNSA come from the germline V gene. V dropped 0 bases and J dropped 1; count of bases not matched to a gene: 11. The CDR3 DNA follows: TGTGCCAGCAGCTTAGCAAAAGTAGCGGGGGGATTCGGCCAAGAGACCCAGTACTTC. Its protein is CASSLAKVAGGFGQETQYF.

The chain uses TRBV6-5 and TRBJ1-6; D gene uncertain. Germline V CDR1 and CDR2: MNHEY, SVGAGI. V lost 6 bases to trimming and J lost 8 bases, with 14 bases between them. The CDR3 spans 14 residues. The CDR3, as DNA: TGTGCCAGCAGCATCCGCCGGCGCGATTCACCCCTCCACTTT. This codes for CASSIRRRDSPLHF.

The chain links TRBV7-2 to TRBJ2-5, with TRBD1 matching over 7 bases. The junction had 2 bases not matched to a gene; V was cut back by 5 bases and J by 5 bases. CDR3 size: 12 residues. In germline, CDR1 is SGHTA, CDR2 FQGNSA. The CDR3 spells CASSLRGETQYF. CDR3 coding DNA: TGTGCCAGCAGCCTCAGGGGGGAGACCCAGTACTTC.

The chain couples TRBV7-2 to TRBJ2-3; TRBD1 is a possible D gene (6 bases). Trimming removed 4 bases from V and 3 bases from J, with 11 bases in between. This CDR3 comprises 14 residues. Per the germline V gene, CDR1 is SGHTA and CDR2 is FQGNSA. The DNA for the CDR3 is TGTGCCAGCAGCTCCTACAGGGTTACAGATACGCAGTATTTT. The encoded protein is CASSSYRVTDTQYF.

The V gene is TRBV3-1 (or the pseudogene TRBV3-2), the J gene TRBJ1-4, with TRBD1 as a possible D gene (6 bases). This CDR3 spans 14 amino acids. CDR1 LGHDT and CDR2 YNNKEL come from the germline V gene (reference sequence). Trimming removed 3 bases from V and 13 bases from J, with 18 bases in between. The CDR3 nucleotides read TGTGCCAGCAGCCAGCGTTCGGTAGGGGGTGGACTGTTTTTT. Protein: CASSQRSVGGGLFF.

There are a few counts of this clone. The V gene is TRBV10-3, the J gene TRBJ2-3; 14 bases are a match to TRBD2. Germline trimming cut 10 bases from V and 6 bases from J; bases unmatched to any gene: 12. The CDR3 is made up of 16 amino acids. Germline lookup yields CDR1 ENHRY and CDR2 SYGVKD. CDR3 nucleotide sequence: TGTGCCACCAAACCGACTAGCGGGGGGGCCACCGATACGCAGTATTTT. Its translation: CATKPTSGGATDTQYF.

This clone was seen just once. The chain recombines TRBV5-1 with TRBJ2-3; D unclear. Between the trimmed V and J ends, which lost 0 bases and 2 bases, there was a span of 7 bases. The CDR3 consists of 14 residues. The germline CDR1 and CDR2 sequences are SGHRS and YFSETQ. Here the CDR3 reads CASSLGQITDTQYF. The CDR3 nucleotides are TGCGCCAGCAGCTTGGGGCAGATCACAGATACGCAGTATTTT.

The genes are TRBV7-2 and TRBJ1-1, with 8 bases matching TRBD1. CDR1 SGHTA and CDR2 FQGNSA come from the germline V gene. Losses at the gene ends were 2 bases for V and 0 bases for J; bases not matched to a gene: 5. This CDR3 is 16 amino acids long. CDR3 bases: TGTGCCAGCAGCTTACAGGGGGCCGGAGTGAACACTGAAGCTTTCTTT. This sequence encodes CASSLQGAGVNTEAFF.

V usage is TRBV2 and J usage is TRBJ2-1; D may match TRBD1 or TRBD2 (5 bases each). The V gene's germline CDR1 is SNHLY and CDR2 FYNNEI. This CDR3 spans 13 amino acids. Trimming stripped 4 bases from V and 6 bases from J, with 10 bases between. CDR3 residues: CASSGDGLNEQFF. The CDR3 DNA follows: TGTGCCAGCAGTGGGGACGGCCTCAATGAGCAGTTCTTC.

The chain combines TRBV24-1 with TRBJ1-5, with 7 bases aligning to TRBD1. CDR3 length equals 14 residues. V lost 9 bases to trimming and J lost 4 bases; unmatched junction nucleotides: 8. The germline gives CDR1 KGHDR, CDR2 SFDVKD. The CDR3 nucleotides read TGTGCCACCGATACAGGGGCCTCGAATCAGCCCCAGCATTTT. This gives the protein CATDTGASNQPQHF.

The V and J genes are TRBV10-3 and TRBJ2-7; 7 nucleotides align to TRBD2. This CDR3 is 15 amino acids long. Germline V gives CDR1 ENHRY, CDR2 SYGVKD. V lost 6 bases, J lost 4 bases, and 12 bases stayed unmatched. In nucleotides, the CDR3 is TGTGCCATCAGCGCCCTTGGGGGGGGAAATTACGAGCAGTACTTC. It is translated as CAISALGGGNYEQYF.

The V call is TRBV19, the J call TRBJ1-1; no reliable D call. This CDR3 has 13 residues. CDR1 and CDR2 from the germline V gene are LNHDA and SQIVND (reference sequence). The V end lost 3 bases, the J end lost 1 base, and 6 bases lay between the germline ends. The CDR3 nucleotides read TGTGCCAGTAGTATGGGTGGGAACACTGAAGCTTTCTTT. This gives the protein CASSMGGNTEAFF.

This chain connects TRBV28 to TRBJ1-4, with TRBD1 matching 8 bases. V was clipped by 5 bases and J by 7 bases; unmatched bases: 0. Germline loops: CDR1 MDHEN, CDR2 SYDVKM. The CDR3 has 12 amino acids. CDR3 nucleotide sequence: TGTGCCAGCAGTGACAGGGGTGAAAAACTGTTTTTT. Protein: CASSDRGEKLFF.

The chain's CDR3 is CACWSGKNSPLHF. For the CDR3, the DNA is TGTGCCTGTTGGAGTGGGAAAAATTCACCCCTCCACTTT. The J gene is TRBJ1-6, the V gene TRBV19; D is uncertain. Germline V gene lookup returns CDR1 LNHDA and CDR2 SQIVND (reference sequence). This CDR3 has 13 residues. V was trimmed by 11 bases and J by 7 bases, leaving 15 bases between them. The complete variable domain, with remaining parts taken from reference TRBV19 and TRBJ1-6, reads DGGITQSPKYLFRKEGQNVTLSCEQNLNHDAMYWYRQDPGQGLRLIYYSQIVNDFQKGDIAEGYSVSREKKESFPLTVTSAQKNPTAFYLCACWSGKNSPLHFGNGTRLTVT.

The rearrangement joins TRBV7-9 to TRBJ2-1, with 11 bases that match TRBD2. The germline CDR1 and CDR2 sequences are SEHNR and FQNEAQ (reference sequence). Trimming removed 5 bases from V and 2 bases from J; junction bases left unmatched: 2. This CDR3 comprises 15 residues. Here the CDR3 DNA reads TGTGCCAGCAGCCCACTAGCGGGAGCCTACAATGAGCAGTTCTTC. Encoded protein: CASSPLAGAYNEQFF.

V and J are TRBV18 and TRBJ2-1; D gene unclear. Trimming removed 3 bases at V and 0 bases at J, with 3 bases between. Germline-derived CDR1 and CDR2 are KGHSH and LQKENI. The CDR3 has 13 residues. As DNA, the CDR3 is TGTGCCAGCTCACCGAGCTCCTACAATGAGCAGTTCTTC. This encodes CASSPSSYNEQFF.

V is TRBV5-4 and J is TRBJ1-2; 8 bases are a match to TRBD1. The CDR3 runs to 16 residues. The trim removed 5 bases at V and 2 bases at J, leaving 11 bases unmatched. Germline V gene sequence: CDR1 SGHNT, CDR2 YYREEE (reference sequence). The CDR3 coding sequence is TGTGCCAGCAGTTACGCCAGGGGGCTGGGAAACTATGGCTACACCTTC. Its protein is CASSYARGLGNYGYTF.

This chain joins TRBV5-1 and TRBJ2-1, with D unresolved. CDR3 length equals 13 residues. V lost 0 bases, J lost 9 bases, and 10 bases lay in between. Germline CDR1 is SGHRS and CDR2 is YFSETQ. CDR3 sequence (DNA): TGCGCCAGCAGCTTGGTGTCAGCCGGTGAGCAGTTCTTC. This sequence encodes CASSLVSAGEQFF.